The next 31 T cell receptor beta chains were all read from a single sample in a study of cytomegalovirus exposure and HLA in healthy donors. Vbeta (60) and Jbeta (13) primers were used in the PCR. Profiled with immunoSEQ multiplex PCR; TCRdb holds only in-frame clones, not every one. The top ten hold approximately 3.5% of the sample, which has around 59,000 clones, 80% seen once. Sequenced: PBMCs. The source is a woman in her thirties or forties in good health and CMV-seronegative.

The chain combines TRBV27 with TRBJ1-2; 7 positions agree with TRBD1. Germline loops: CDR1 MNHEY, CDR2 SMNVEV (reference sequence). The V gene end was trimmed by 3 bases and the J gene end by 0 bases; junction bases not matched to a gene: 7. CDR3 size: 16 residues. Here the CDR3 DNA reads TGTGCCAGCAGTTTCACCGGGACAGAGTCTAACTATGGCTACACCTTC. It yields the protein CASSFTGTESNYGYTF.

Only a few counts were recorded for this clone. The chain uses TRBV25-1 and TRBJ2-7; D is unresolved. The CDR3 covers 11 residues. Germline-derived CDR1 and CDR2 are MGHDK and SYGVNS. V lost 3 bases, J lost 3 bases, and 3 bases lay in between. The DNA for the CDR3 is TGTGCCAGCAGTGACCACTACGAGCAGTACTTC. The encoded protein is CASSDHYEQYF.

This sequence joins TRBV15 and TRBJ1-1; D not certain. Germline CDR1 is LNHNV and CDR2 is YYDKDF (reference sequence). Trimming removed 0 bases at V and 1 base at J, with 6 bases between. This CDR3 is built from 14 residues. The CDR3 region has the DNA TGTGCCACCAGCAGAGATCGAGAGAACACTGAAGCTTTCTTT. This sequence encodes CATSRDRENTEAFF. The full variable domain, completed using reference TRBV15 and TRBJ1-1, is DAMVIQNPRYQVTQFGKPVTLSCSQTLNHNVMYWYQQKSSQAPKLLFHYYDKDFNNEADTPDNFQSRRPNTSFCFLDIRSPGLGDTAMYLCATSRDRENTEAFFGQGTRLTVV.

The rearrangement uses TRBV6-6 and TRBJ2-2; TRBD2 matches 7 bases. This CDR3 contains 16 residues. Per germline, CDR1 MNHNY and CDR2 SVGAGI (reference sequence). Trimming cost V 6 bases and J 1 base; bases outside gene matches: 8. DNA of the CDR3: TGTGCCAGCAGCCACGGGGGGACTCGGAACACCGGGGAGCTGTTTTTT. Amino acids: CASSHGGTRNTGELFF.

The V gene is TRBV7-2, the J gene TRBJ2-3; tentatively, D is TRBD2 (5 bases). The CDR3 length is 15 residues. Per germline, CDR1 SGHTA and CDR2 FQGNSA. The ends were cut back, 4 bases at V and 2 bases at J, with 13 bases in the middle. In nucleotides, the CDR3 is TGTGCCAGCAGCTCGAGGGCGGATTACACAGATACGCAGTATTTT. It encodes CASSSRADYTDTQYF. Drawing the rest from reference TRBV7-2 and TRBJ2-3, the complete variable domain is GAGVSQSPSNKVTEKGKDVELRCDPISGHTALYWYRQSLGQGLEFLIYFQGNSAPDKSGLPSDRFSAERTGGSVSTLTIQRTQQEDSAVYLCASSSRADYTDTQYFGPGTRLTVL.

This chain joins TRBV27 and TRBJ2-2; tentative D call: TRBD1 (5 bases). Germline CDR1 is MNHEY and CDR2 is SMNVEV (reference sequence). The CDR3 totals 16 residues. Trimming shortened V by 0 bases and J by 3 bases, and 11 bases separated the two germline ends. The CDR3 DNA reads as TGTGCCAGCAGTTTATCGTACGACAGCTACACCGGGGAGCTGTTTTTT. Residues: CASSLSYDSYTGELFF.

The rearrangement joins TRBV4-1 to TRBJ2-5; unclear D gene. Per the germline V gene, CDR1 is MGHRA and CDR2 is YSYEKL. The length of the CDR3 is 14 residues. V was cut by 4 bases and J by 5 bases, with 14 bases left in between. This CDR3 reads CASSPLAADETQYF. In nucleotides, the CDR3 is TGCGCCAGCAGCCCCTTAGCCGCGGATGAGACCCAGTACTTC.

As DNA, the CDR3 is TGTGCCAGCACTACAATCAGCCTATCAGGGGGAAATGAAAAACTGTTTTTT. This codes for CASTTISLSGGNEKLFF. The V call is TRBV27, the J call TRBJ1-4; 7 nucleotides align to TRBD1. The CDR3 contains 17 residues. Germline CDR1 and CDR2: MNHEY and SMNVEV (reference sequence). V trimming: 7 bases; J trimming: 5 bases; junction bases outside the gene matches: 16.

This rearrangement joins TRBV27 to TRBJ1-4, with D possibly TRBD1 on 5 matching bases. Between the trimmed V and J ends, which lost 3 bases and 5 bases, there was a span of 10 bases. The CDR3 covers 14 residues. From germline, CDR1 is MNHEY and CDR2 SMNVEV (reference sequence). CDR3 in amino acids: CASSFFAGNEKLFF. In DNA, the CDR3 is TGTGCCAGCAGTTTCTTTGCAGGGAATGAAAAACTGTTTTTT.

This chain uses TRBV29-1 with TRBJ2-1; a possible D gene is TRBD2 (6 bases). Trimming took off 3 bases at V and 3 bases at J, with 12 bases between the two ends. Germline V CDR1 and CDR2: SQVTM, ANQGSEA. The CDR3 spans 14 residues. CDR3 sequence reads: CSVDWRGGYNEQFF. In nucleotides, the CDR3 is TGCAGCGTTGACTGGAGGGGAGGCTACAATGAGCAGTTCTTC.

The genes are TRBV28 and TRBJ2-2; TRBD2 aligns across 11 bases. This CDR3 has 18 amino acids. V shed 2 bases and J 0 bases; nucleotides not matched to a gene: 5. Germline V lookup: CDR1 MDHEN, CDR2 SYDVKM. The CDR3 region is CASSLGDSGRANTGELFF. CDR3 sequence (DNA): TGTGCCAGCAGTTTAGGGGATAGCGGGAGGGCGAACACCGGGGAGCTGTTTTTT.

The CDR3 nucleotides read TGTGCCAGCAGCCCACGGGACAGGGGGCTCGGCGAGCAGTACTTC. As protein: CASSPRDRGLGEQYF. The rearrangement joins TRBV5-4 to TRBJ2-7, with 12 bases that match TRBD1. J lost 6 bases, V lost 4 bases, and 8 bases had no gene match. Germline CDR1 and CDR2: SGHNT and YYREEE (reference sequence). The CDR3 is 15 residues long. The full variable domain, its missing parts supplied by reference TRBV5-4 and TRBJ2-7, is ETGVTQSPTHLIKTRGQQVTLRCSSQSGHNTVSWYQQALGQGPQFIFQYYREEENGRGNFPPRFSGLQFPNYSSELNVNALELDDSALYLCASSPRDRGLGEQYFGPGTRLTVT.

V is TRBV7-7 and J is TRBJ2-2; 9 bases fit TRBD2. Trimming cost V 5 bases and J 5 bases; bases outside gene matches: 3. The CDR3 totals 14 residues. Per the germline V gene, CDR1 is SSHAT and CDR2 is FNYEAQ (reference sequence). The CDR3 is CASSPSGRTGELFF. DNA for the CDR3: TGTGCCAGCAGCCCCAGCGGGAGGACCGGGGAGCTGTTTTTT.

A few counts support this clone. This rearrangement joins TRBV19 to TRBJ1-1; D unclear. Germline values: CDR1 LNHDA, CDR2 SQIVND (reference sequence). This CDR3 has 16 amino acids. V was cut by 1 base and J by 1 base, with 13 bases left in between. The DNA for the CDR3 is TGTGCCAGTAGTATAGTGGGGAGGCCCACGAACACTGAAGCTTTCTTT. Translation gives CASSIVGRPTNTEAFF.

This clone was detected a few times. The genes are TRBV27 and TRBJ2-3; the D is unclear. Looked up from germline, CDR1 is MNHEY and CDR2 is SMNVEV (reference sequence). Trimming took off 3 bases at V and 7 bases at J, with 5 bases between the two ends. There are 11 residues in the CDR3. DNA for the CDR3: TGTGCCAGCAGTTTCTTAAATACGCAGTATTTT. The encoded protein is CASSFLNTQYF.

The rearrangement uses TRBV5-8 and TRBJ1-5; 10 positions agree with TRBD1. This CDR3 contains 13 residues. Trimming took 4 bases from V and 11 from J; bases not matched to a gene: 6. Per germline, CDR1 SGHTS and CDR2 YDEGEE. CDR3 sequence (DNA): TGTGCCAGCAGCGACAGGGGGCGAACGGCCCAGCATTTT. It is translated as CASSDRGRTAQHF. Using reference TRBV5-8 and TRBJ1-5 for the parts outside the CDR3, the full variable domain is EAGVTQSPTHLIKTRGQQATLRCSPISGHTSVYWYQQALGLGLQFLLWYDEGEERNRGNFPPRFSGRQFPNYSSELNVNALELEDSALYLCASSDRGRTAQHFGDGTRLSIL.

CDR3 bases: TGTGCCAGCAGTTTACTTGGAGGGAGTATGAACACTGAAGCTTTCTTT. Translated: CASSLLGGSMNTEAFF. This rearrangement joins TRBV28 to TRBJ1-1; D not certain. Germline CDR1 is MDHEN and CDR2 is SYDVKM. With 2 bases removed from V and 0 bases from J, the gap between germline ends came to 13 bases. This CDR3 comprises 16 residues.

This clone was recorded a few times. The rearrangement links TRBV28 to TRBJ2-1; 10 nucleotides line up with TRBD2. The CDR3 is 16 amino acids. With V trimmed by 4 bases and J by 8 bases, 11 bases remained unmatched. Germline V gene data show CDR1 as MDHEN and CDR2 as SYDVKM. CDR3 DNA sequence: TGTGCCAGCAGTTCGGGCGGGACTAGCGTGGGGCATGAGCAGTTCTTC. It codes for CASSSGGTSVGHEQFF.

V is TRBV9 and J is TRBJ1-3; the D gene is possibly TRBD1 (5 bases). The CDR3 runs to 15 residues. The germline V and J ends were trimmed by 0 bases and 3 bases, with 10 bases remaining between them. Germline V CDR1 and CDR2: SGDLS, YYNGEE. The chain's CDR3 is CASSVAWGVGNTIYF. Written as DNA, the CDR3 is TGTGCCAGCAGCGTAGCGTGGGGGGTTGGAAACACCATATATTTT.

With regard to this clone: A read error may produce the germline difference seen at one junction end. The chain joins TRBV7-7 to TRBJ2-1; 8 bases match TRBD2. The CDR3 totals 13 residues. Germline-derived CDR1 and CDR2 are SSHAT and FNYEAQ (reference sequence). The CDR3 is CASSLGLANEQFF. CDR3 coding DNA: TGTGCTAGCAGCCTAGGACTAGCCAATGAGCAGTTCTTC.

The gene calls are TRBV7-2 and TRBJ2-3; D unclear. V was shortened by 5 bases and J by 0 bases, with 3 bases between the two germline ends. The CDR3 is 12 amino acids. Germline CDR1 and CDR2: SGHTA and FQGNSA. CDR3 protein: CASSRSTDTQYF. CDR3 nucleotides: TGTGCCAGCAGCCGTAGCACAGATACGCAGTATTTT. Full variable domain (outside the CDR3, taken from reference TRBV7-2 and TRBJ2-3): GAGVSQSPSNKVTEKGKDVELRCDPISGHTALYWYRQSLGQGLEFLIYFQGNSAPDKSGLPSDRFSAERTGGSVSTLTIQRTQQEDSAVYLCASSRSTDTQYFGPGTRLTVL.

The rearrangement joins TRBV7-8 to TRBJ2-7, with D possibly TRBD2 on 6 matching bases. The CDR3 is made up of 14 amino acids. Germline CDR1 SGHVS, CDR2 FQNEAQ. Trimming cost V 1 base and J 5 bases, with 12 bases left between them. The CDR3 coding sequence is TGTGCCAGCAGCTTAGTCCCAGCGGGTGACGAGCAGTACTTC. It is translated as CASSLVPAGDEQYF.

The chain carries TRBV4-1 and TRBJ1-3; the D is unclear. V was cut by 4 bases and J by 9 bases, with 16 bases left in between. The CDR3 has 14 residues. The germline V gene encodes CDR1 MGHRA and CDR2 YSYEKL. The CDR3 sequence: CASSPVPPGGTIYF. CDR3 in DNA: TGCGCCAGCAGCCCGGTCCCCCCGGGAGGCACCATATATTTT.

The genes are TRBV10-3 and TRBJ2-1; 8 bases align to TRBD2. Losses at the gene ends were 1 base for V and 7 bases for J; bases not matched to a gene: 9. Germline V gene data show CDR1 as ENHRY and CDR2 as SYGVKD. The CDR3 consists of 16 residues. CDR3 loop: CAISEYLSGRGNEQFF. In DNA form, the CDR3 reads TGTGCCATCAGTGAGTATCTAAGCGGGAGAGGGAATGAGCAGTTCTTC.

The chain links TRBV12-5 to TRBJ2-1; 7 bases align to TRBD2. Germline-derived CDR1 and CDR2 are LGHNT and FRNRAP. The junction had 6 bases not matched to a gene; V was cut back by 8 bases and J by 5 bases. CDR3 length: 13 residues. CDR3 bases: TGTGCTAGTAACCTAGCGGAGGACAATGAGCAGTTCTTC. It encodes CASNLAEDNEQFF. Full variable domain (outside the CDR3, taken from reference TRBV12-5 and TRBJ2-1): DARVTQTPRHKVTEMGQEVTMRCQPILGHNTVFWYRQTMMQGLELLAYFRNRAPLDDSGMPKDRFSAEMPDATLATLKIQPSEPRDSAVYFCASNLAEDNEQFFGPGTRLTVL.

The rearrangement uses TRBV19 and TRBJ1-1; TRBD1 matches at 10 bases. This CDR3 is built from 16 residues. J lost 6 bases, V lost 5 bases, and 12 bases had no gene match. From germline, CDR1 is LNHDA and CDR2 SQIVND (reference sequence). The CDR3 protein is CASSGGQGGPPPEAFF. The CDR3 DNA reads TGTGCCAGTAGTGGAGGACAGGGGGGCCCACCTCCTGAAGCTTTCTTT.

V gene TRBV6-5 combines with J gene TRBJ2-2, with a tentative D call TRBD1 (6 bases). Germline V gene sequence: CDR1 MNHEY, CDR2 SVGAGI. V lost 6 bases and J 6 bases, leaving 17 bases between the germline ends. The length of the CDR3 is 15 residues. Here the CDR3 DNA reads TGTGCCAGCAGCAACGGGGCAGGGGCGGCCGGGGAGCTGTTTTTT. Encoded protein: CASSNGAGAAGELFF.

V gene TRBV7-9 combines with J gene TRBJ2-5; D possibly corresponds to TRBD1 (8 bases). The V end was cut by 5 bases, the J end by 0 bases, with 19 bases between. This CDR3 comprises 17 residues. Germline V gene data show CDR1 as SEHNR and CDR2 as FQNEAQ (reference sequence). CDR3 DNA sequence: TGTGCCAGCAGCCCAGGACAGGGAGGGTACTACCAAGAGACCCAGTACTTC. Its protein is CASSPGQGGYYQETQYF.

This clone was seen once. This chain uses TRBV11-1 with TRBJ1-1; weak D call: TRBD1 (6 bases). The CDR3 length is 14 residues. Trimming removed 4 bases at V and 4 bases at J, with 13 bases between. The germline gives CDR1 SGHAT, CDR2 FQDESV (reference sequence). Here the CDR3 reads CASSSDTGITEAFF. DNA for the CDR3: TGTGCCAGCAGCTCCGATACAGGGATCACTGAAGCTTTCTTT.

The V gene is TRBV6-5, the J gene TRBJ2-2, with 11 bases that match TRBD2. V shed 4 bases and J 7 bases; nucleotides not matched to a gene: 5. The CDR3 sequence is 15 residues long. Germline assignment: CDR1 MNHEY and CDR2 SVGAGI. The CDR3 coding sequence is TGTGCCAGCAGTTTACTAGCGGGAGCGGGCGGGGAGCTGTTTTTT. Its protein product is CASSLLAGAGGELFF.

The chain uses TRBV6-5 and TRBJ2-5; 8 bases are shared with TRBD2. From germline, CDR1 is MNHEY and CDR2 SVGAGI. The CDR3 extends over 16 amino acids. Germline trimming cut 2 bases from V and 1 base from J; bases unmatched to any gene: 6. DNA for the CDR3: TGTGCCAGCAGTTACGGGATAGCGGGAACCCAAGAGACCCAGTACTTC. It codes for CASSYGIAGTQETQYF.